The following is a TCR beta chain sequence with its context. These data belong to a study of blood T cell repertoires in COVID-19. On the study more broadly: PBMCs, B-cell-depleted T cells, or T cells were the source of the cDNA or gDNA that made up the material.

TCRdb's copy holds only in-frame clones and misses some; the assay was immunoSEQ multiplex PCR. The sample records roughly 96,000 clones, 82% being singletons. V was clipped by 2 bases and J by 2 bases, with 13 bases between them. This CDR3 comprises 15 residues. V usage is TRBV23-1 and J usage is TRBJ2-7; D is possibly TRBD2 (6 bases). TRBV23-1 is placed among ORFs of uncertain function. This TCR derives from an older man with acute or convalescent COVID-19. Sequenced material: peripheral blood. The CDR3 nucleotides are TGCGCCAGCAGTCAAAGGGACTCCCAGGCCTACGAGCAGTACTTC. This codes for CASSQRDSQAYEQYF.